These 22 T cell receptor beta chains were sequenced from one sample in a study of beta chain features in type 1 diabetes. Sequenced material consisted of expressed TCRB transcripts (all of the isolated RNA was reverse transcribed). Repertoires were generated with immunoSEQ multiplex PCR, while TCRdb's copy carries only in-frame clones and drops some. The table records about 160,000 clones, 7.5% to 9.5% of them present only once. These receptors' targets are unknown. Findings and caveats of the study: Across all four CD4+ subsets, people with type 1 diabetes showed modestly shorter TCRB CDR3s.

Specimen: central memory CD4+ T cells from blood. The origin of the receptors is a woman under 30 with type 1 diabetes.

This chain links TRBV6-5 with TRBJ1-2; D unresolved. The CDR3 runs to 11 residues. Per germline, CDR1 MNHEY and CDR2 SVGAGI. Trimming cost V 6 bases and J 3 bases, with 5 bases left between them. Written as DNA, the CDR3 is TGTGCCAGCAGATATTACTATGGCTACACCTTC. Protein product: CASRYYYGYTF.

The sample holds a few counts of this clone. The gene calls are TRBV27 and TRBJ2-3, with D tentatively TRBD2 (5 bases). V was shortened by 4 bases and J by 5 bases, with 16 bases between the two germline ends. The CDR3 has 15 residues. Per germline, CDR1 MNHEY and CDR2 SMNVEV (reference sequence). The CDR3 bases are TGTGCCAGCAGTTCGGACGAGGGATGGGTAGATACGCAGTATTTT. As protein: CASSSDEGWVDTQYF.

This clone turned up a few times. DNA of the CDR3: TGCGCCAGCAGCCAAGAGTACCTAGCGGGGGGAGTAAACTACGAGCAGTACTTC. It encodes CASSQEYLAGGVNYEQYF. The rearrangement joins TRBV4-3 to TRBJ2-7, with 11 bases fitting TRBD2. Germline values: CDR1 LGHNA, CDR2 YSLEER. After removal of 0 bases from V and 3 bases from J, the junction contained 10 bases not matched to a gene. This CDR3 has 18 amino acids.

This clone has just a few counts. The chain employs TRBV11-3 and TRBJ2-4; TRBD1 matches at 7 bases. Germline V CDR1 and CDR2: SGHNT, YENEEA. Losses at the gene ends were 3 bases for V and 9 bases for J; bases not matched to a gene: 11. The CDR3 consists of 15 residues. CDR3 nucleotides: TGTGCCAGCAGCTTTAGAAGCGACAGGGCGGGCATTCAGTACTTC. Its protein is CASSFRSDRAGIQYF.

The V call is TRBV11-2, the J call TRBJ1-1; no definite D call. The CDR3 has 14 residues. Germline V gives CDR1 SGHAT, CDR2 FQNNGV. V lost 1 base, J lost 4 bases, and 10 bases lay in between. The CDR3 spells CASSLAGVATEAFF. In DNA form, the CDR3 reads TGTGCCAGCAGCTTAGCCGGGGTTGCCACTGAAGCTTTCTTT.

V gene TRBV5-4 combines with J gene TRBJ2-2; 7 bases match TRBD2. Germline CDR1 SGHNT, CDR2 YYREEE (reference sequence). The CDR3 contains 18 residues. Trimming cost V 4 bases and J 4 bases; bases outside gene matches: 16. The CDR3 region has the DNA TGTGCCAGCAGCCCCGGGGGGAATTTACGAGGGGTCACCGGGGAGCTGTTTTTT. Protein product: CASSPGGNLRGVTGELFF.

This clone was counted only a few times. The V and J genes are TRBV7-2 and TRBJ1-5; unclear D gene. CDR1 and CDR2 from the germline V gene are SGHTA and FQGNSA. The V end was cut by 2 bases, the J end by 6 bases, with 5 bases between. The CDR3 is 12 amino acids. The CDR3 DNA is TGTGCCAGCAGCTTACACGGTCAGCCCCAGCATTTT. Translating gives CASSLHGQPQHF.

This sequence joins TRBV4-3 and TRBJ2-3; TRBD2 agrees at 7 bases. CDR1 and CDR2 from the germline V gene are LGHNA and YSLEER. V trimming: 0 bases; J trimming: 5 bases; junction bases outside the gene matches: 14. The CDR3 totals 18 residues. CDR3 sequence: CASSQEASSGYPGDTQYF. In DNA form, the CDR3 reads TGCGCCAGCAGCCAAGAGGCGTCTAGCGGTTACCCCGGAGATACGCAGTATTTT.

This clone was recorded a few times. This rearrangement joins TRBV7-2 to TRBJ2-1; 8 bases match TRBD2. CDR3 length equals 15 residues. Germline values: CDR1 SGHTA, CDR2 FQGNSA. The V gene end was trimmed by 5 bases and the J gene end by 2 bases; junction bases not matched to a gene: 5. Here the CDR3 DNA reads TGTGCCAGCAGCCCAGCGGGAGTTCCCTACAATGAGCAGTTCTTC. It yields the protein CASSPAGVPYNEQFF.

In its sample, this clone was seen a few times. The J gene is TRBJ1-4, the V gene TRBV28; 10 bases map to TRBD1. The CDR3 loop spans 14 amino acids. V dropped 6 bases and J dropped 7; count of bases not matched to a gene: 5. Germline CDR1 reads MDHEN; CDR2 reads SYDVKM. The CDR3 coding sequence is TGTGCCAGCAGCCAGACAGGGGGCAGTGAAAAACTGTTTTTT. Protein product: CASSQTGGSEKLFF. Full variable domain (outside the CDR3, taken from reference TRBV28 and TRBJ1-4): DVKVTQSSRYLVKRTGEKVFLECVQDMDHENMFWYRQDPGLGLRLIYFSYDVKMKEKGDIPEGYSVSREKKERFSLILESASTNQTSMYLCASSQTGGSEKLFFGSGTQLSVL.

This rearrangement joins TRBV6-1 to TRBJ2-1, with 7 bases lining up with TRBD1. Germline V gives CDR1 MNHNS, CDR2 SASEGT. V was clipped by 4 bases and J by 5 bases; unmatched bases: 5. CDR3 length equals 14 residues. In DNA form, the CDR3 reads TGTGCCAGCAGTGTCCGACAGGGCAACAATGAGCAGTTCTTC. As protein: CASSVRQGNNEQFF.

This clone was seen only a few times. CDR3 bases: TGTGCCATCACGCAGGGGGGACCGAACACTGAAGCTTTCTTT. Amino acids: CAITQGGPNTEAFF. V gene TRBV10-3 combines with J gene TRBJ1-1; 7 nucleotides agree with TRBD1. The V gene's germline CDR1 is ENHRY and CDR2 SYGVKD. The CDR3 contains 14 residues. V gave up 7 bases and J gave up 1 base; unmatched junction bases: 6.

The V and J genes are TRBV11-2 and TRBJ2-4, with 7 bases identical to TRBD2. Trimming at V came to 3 bases and at J to 13 bases, leaving 6 bases not matched to a gene. The CDR3 has 12 amino acids. Germline values: CDR1 SGHAT, CDR2 FQNNGV. The CDR3 DNA reads as TGTGCCAGCAGCTTGTCCACGGGGGGACAGTACTTC. This sequence encodes CASSLSTGGQYF.

This clone has only a few counts. J is TRBJ2-5 and V is TRBV5-6; TRBD1 matches at 8 bases. V lost 4 bases, J lost 4 bases, and 6 bases stayed unmatched. CDR3 length: 14 residues. CDR1 and CDR2 from the germline V gene are SGHDT and YYEEEE. CDR3 sequence (DNA): TGTGCCAGCAGCCCGGGACAGGAGATAGAGACCCAGTACTTC. Amino acid sequence: CASSPGQEIETQYF.

Notes on this clone: The junction differs from germline at one of its ends, possibly a read error. The chain links TRBV7-7 to TRBJ2-1; the D gene is possibly TRBD1 (5 bases). Germline CDR1 SSHAT, CDR2 FNYEAQ (reference sequence). CDR3 size: 13 residues. The CDR3 spells CASSPRQYNEQFF. CDR3 in DNA: TGTGCTAGCAGCCCGAGACAGTACAATGAGCAGTTCTTC.

This clone was counted between two and nine times. This rearrangement joins TRBV5-4 to TRBJ2-2, with D possibly being TRBD2 (5 bases). The germline V gene encodes CDR1 SGHNT and CDR2 YYREEE (reference sequence). The length of the CDR3 is 16 residues. Deletions cut 8 bases from V and 4 bases from J, with 21 bases between. CDR3 residues: CASPPESGVRTGELFF. The CDR3 DNA reads as TGTGCCAGTCCTCCAGAGTCCGGGGTACGCACCGGGGAGCTGTTTTTT.

The rearrangement joins TRBV11-2 to TRBJ1-2; 7 bases align to TRBD1. The CDR3 length is 15 residues. J was trimmed by 3 bases and V by 5 bases; bases with no gene match: 9. Germline V gives CDR1 SGHAT, CDR2 FQNNGV. The chain's CDR3 is CASSNTQGGHYGYTF. The DNA for the CDR3 is TGTGCCAGCAGCAACACCCAGGGGGGCCACTATGGCTACACCTTC.

This clone was seen repeatedly, ten times or more. This chain uses TRBV7-2 with TRBJ1-1; TRBD1 is a possible D gene (6 bases). CDR1 SGHTA and CDR2 FQGNSA come from the germline V gene. CDR3 length: 14 residues. V lost 1 base to trimming and J lost 1 base, with 7 bases between them. CDR3 in DNA: TGTGCCAGCAGCTTAGTCAGGGGGAACACTGAAGCTTTCTTT. Translating it yields CASSLVRGNTEAFF.

V gene TRBV11-3 combines with J gene TRBJ2-5, with D possibly matching TRBD2 (6 bases). With 5 bases removed from V and 7 bases from J, the gap between germline ends came to 17 bases. The germline gives CDR1 SGHNT, CDR2 YENEEA. CDR3 length: 14 residues. CDR3 DNA: TGTGCCAGCAGCCCCCTTGGGGAGGCCGGGACCCAGTACTTC. Translating gives CASSPLGEAGTQYF. Complete variable domain (other parts from reference TRBV11-3 and TRBJ2-5): EAGVVQSPRYKIIEKKQPVAFWCNPISGHNTLYWYLQNLGQGPELLIRYENEEAVDDSQLPKDRFSAERLKGVDSTLKIQPAELGDSAVYLCASSPLGEAGTQYFGPGTRLLVL.

This chain joins TRBV4-1 and TRBJ1-6, with unresolved D. With 6 bases removed from V and 7 bases from J, the gap between germline ends came to 7 bases. CDR1 and CDR2 (germline): MGHRA, YSYEKL. CDR3 length: 12 residues. CDR3 in DNA: TGCGCCAGCAGGGGCACCAATTCACCCCTCCACTTT. Its protein product is CASRGTNSPLHF.

This clone showed up just a few times. V and J are TRBV19 and TRBJ2-7; TRBD2 might be the D (6 bases). The CDR3 has 14 residues. The V and J ends lost 3 bases and 4 bases respectively, with 13 bases between them. The V gene's germline CDR1 is LNHDA and CDR2 SQIVND (reference sequence). The CDR3 sequence is CASSIAGQWYEQYF. DNA for the CDR3: TGTGCCAGTAGTATCGCGGGGCAGTGGTACGAGCAGTACTTC.

This clone turned up a few times. This rearrangement joins TRBV2 to TRBJ2-1, with 8 nucleotides matching TRBD2. The CDR3 totals 15 residues. V was clipped by 6 bases and J by 1 base; unmatched bases: 5. Germline CDR1 and CDR2: SNHLY and FYNNEI. CDR3 protein: CASRERGRSYNEQFF. The CDR3 nucleotides are TGTGCCAGCAGGGAGCGGGGGAGATCCTACAATGAGCAGTTCTTC.